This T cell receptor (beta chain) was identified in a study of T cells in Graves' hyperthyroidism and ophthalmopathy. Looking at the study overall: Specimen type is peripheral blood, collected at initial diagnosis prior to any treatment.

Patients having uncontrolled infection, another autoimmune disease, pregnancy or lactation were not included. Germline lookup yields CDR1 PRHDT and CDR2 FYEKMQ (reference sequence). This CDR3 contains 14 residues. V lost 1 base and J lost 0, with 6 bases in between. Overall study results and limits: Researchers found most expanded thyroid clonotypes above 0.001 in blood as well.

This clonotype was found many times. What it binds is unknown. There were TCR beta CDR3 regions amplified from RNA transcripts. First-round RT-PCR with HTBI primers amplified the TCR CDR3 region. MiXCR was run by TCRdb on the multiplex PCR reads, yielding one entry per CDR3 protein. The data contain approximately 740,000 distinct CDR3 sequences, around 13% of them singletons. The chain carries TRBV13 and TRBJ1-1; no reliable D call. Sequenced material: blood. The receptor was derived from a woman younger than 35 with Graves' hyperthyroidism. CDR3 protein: CASSLVEMNTEAFF. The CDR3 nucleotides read TGTGCCAGCAGCTTAGTGGAGATGAACACTGAAGCTTTCTTT.